The entry below gives a single TCR beta chain sequence along with its context. Its antigen is unknown. The junction departs from germline at one end; a sequencing error may be responsible. The CDR3 runs 14 amino acids, cysteine and phenylalanine included. This entry keeps only the CDR3 DNA: 42 bases, framed from base 1. CDR1 LGHDT and CDR2 YNNKEL were looked up in the germline V gene (reference sequence). The data originate from a study of patients and donors after allogeneic stem cell transplantation (dated by TCRdb to 2019 to 2021). Libraries were constructed by RT-PCR. The sequencing machine was a NextSeq 550. TCRdb cleaned the public reads at Q25 with fastp, built clones with MiXCR and kept in-frame beta chains. One record per CDR3 amino acid sequence lists the most common genes and DNA. A total of about 960,000 distinct CDR3 sequences appear in this sample, roughly 18% of them only once. Under 6.5% of the sample belongs to the ten largest clones.

The source of this sequence is a human donor who was either an allogeneic HSCT recipient or a stem cell or donor lymphocyte infusion donor (not recorded which). It is not recorded whose cells these are; they may come from a transplant donor. The specimen sequenced was blood, either unsorted or a sorted T cell fraction (not recorded which). Recombination joined TRBV3-1 with TRBJ2-7; the D call is possibly TRBD1 or TRBD2, each sharing 5 bases. At the DNA level, the sequence is TGTGCCAGCACAACAGACGGGGACCCTTACAGGAAGGACTTC. This encodes CASTTDGDPYRKDF.